What follows are 19 T cell receptor beta chains derived from one specimen sequenced in a study of T cell responses to AZD1222 COVID-19 vaccine (dated by TCRdb to the early 2020s). Receptor libraries were prepared by the immunoSEQ multiplex PCR assay. TCRdb stores this immuneACCESS table with in-frame sequences only. Part of the clones is absent; in the studies checked, under half of the shortfall reflects unresolved V genes, and no reason is known for the rest. The table for this sample lists 150,000 to 200,000 clones; roughly 90% of them were counted only once. The ten largest clones add up to around 4.4% of the sample. The time point label of this sample denotes: about 28 days (+/-7) after the second vaccine dose. The sample was peripheral blood, taken 28 days after the second AZD1222 dose. The receptors originated from an adult who received the AZD1222 COVID-19 vaccine.

The V call is TRBV6-1, the J call TRBJ1-6, with D maybe TRBD1 (5 bases). The CDR3 has 15 residues. CDR1 is MNHNS, CDR2 SASEGT, per germline. Trimming removed 2 bases at V and 6 bases at J, with 11 bases between. In DNA form, the CDR3 reads TGTGCCAGCAGTGAACCTAGACAGATTAATTCACCCCTCCACTTT. This codes for CASSEPRQINSPLHF.

Remarks on this clone: The identical CDR3 is also encoded by other nucleotide sequences in the sample. The V and J genes are TRBV7-8 and TRBJ1-5, with TRBD1 as a possible D gene (6 bases). The V end was cut by 2 bases, the J end by 1 base, with 12 bases between. The CDR3 covers 16 residues. Germline-derived CDR1 and CDR2 are SGHVS and FQNEAQ. In DNA form, the CDR3 reads TGTGCCAGCAGCTTACTCACAGGGAGAAGCAATCAGCCCCAGCATTTT. Translated, it gives CASSLLTGRSNQPQHF.

This chain links TRBV6-5 with TRBJ1-2; TRBD1 matches 7 bases. The CDR3 has 13 residues. CDR1 is MNHEY and CDR2 is SVGAGI in the germline V gene. The V segment lost 6 bases and the J segment 8 bases; nucleotides outside the gene matches: 9. The CDR3 spells CASRGRQGVGYTF. In DNA, the CDR3 is TGTGCCAGCAGGGGAAGGCAGGGGGTCGGCTACACCTTC.

The V gene is TRBV19, the J gene TRBJ1-3; TRBD1 matches at 8 bases. After removal of 5 bases from V and 4 bases from J, the junction contained 16 bases not matched to a gene. The CDR3 runs 18 residues. Germline CDR1 LNHDA, CDR2 SQIVND (reference sequence). The CDR3 nucleotides are TGTGCCAGTAGTCGGACCGGGACAGGAGTTGGGGGGGGAAACACCATATATTTT. It specifies CASSRTGTGVGGGNTIYF.

This clone occurred once. The rearrangement joins TRBV5-1 to TRBJ2-3, with TRBD2 matching over 14 bases. The CDR3 extends over 16 amino acids. V gave up 2 bases and J gave up 5 bases; unmatched junction bases: 4. Looked up from germline, CDR1 is SGHRS and CDR2 is YFSETQ. The CDR3 reads CASSFRLAGGRDTQYF. In DNA form, the CDR3 reads TGCGCCAGCAGCTTCCGACTAGCGGGGGGGAGAGATACGCAGTATTTT.

The CDR3, as DNA: TGTGCCAGCGGCAGGGACTATGGCTACACCTTC. Translated, it gives CASGRDYGYTF. This rearrangement joins TRBV2 to TRBJ1-2, with TRBD1 as a possible D gene (5 bases). Trimming took 8 bases from V and 3 from J, leaving 7 bases between them. Germline CDR1 is SNHLY and CDR2 is FYNNEI. This CDR3 comprises 11 residues.

This chain uses TRBV7-9 with TRBJ1-1; tentative D call: TRBD1 (6 bases). Germline loops: CDR1 SEHNR, CDR2 FQNEAQ (reference sequence). The CDR3 runs to 14 residues. Trimming removed 6 bases at V and 3 bases at J, with 14 bases between. The CDR3 region has the DNA TGTGCCAGCAGTACCTTGAGGGGGGACACTGAAGCTTTCTTT. This codes for CASSTLRGDTEAFF.

This clone showed up many times. The chain is built from TRBV18 and TRBJ1-1; 9 bases fit TRBD1. The CDR3 length is 14 residues. Germline V gene lookup returns CDR1 KGHSH and CDR2 LQKENI. With V trimmed by 3 bases and J by 8 bases, 7 bases remained unmatched. CDR3: CASSPYRDREEAFF. As DNA, the CDR3 is TGTGCCAGCTCACCTTACCGGGACAGGGAGGAAGCTTTCTTT.

CDR3 nucleotide sequence: TGTGCCGGTCAGGGGGCGTATAATGAAAAACTGTTTTTT. Residues: CAGQGAYNEKLFF. The J gene is TRBJ1-4, the V gene TRBV30, with TRBD1 matching 8 bases. After removal of 8 bases from V and 4 bases from J, the junction contained 6 bases not matched to a gene. This CDR3 has 13 amino acids. The V gene's germline CDR1 is GTSNPN and CDR2 SVGIG (reference sequence).

The rearrangement uses TRBV30 and TRBJ1-2; TRBD1 matches 8 bases. V lost 5 bases and J lost 13; bases outside the gene matches: 15. The CDR3 totals 13 residues. Per the germline V gene, CDR1 is GTSNPN and CDR2 is SVGIG (reference sequence). The CDR3 region is CAWQGAYKGAATF. DNA for the CDR3: TGTGCCTGGCAGGGGGCGTATAAGGGAGCGGCCACCTTC.

This chain connects TRBV27 to TRBJ1-1; D perhaps matches TRBD1 (6 bases). V shed 6 bases and J shed 0 bases, with 20 bases lying between them. This CDR3 contains 17 residues. Germline V gene data show CDR1 as MNHEY and CDR2 as SMNVEV (reference sequence). CDR3 coding DNA: TGTGCCAGCAGCACTCTCGGGGGGGCGGGGGTGAACACTGAAGCTTTCTTT. As protein: CASSTLGGAGVNTEAFF.

V usage is TRBV28 and J usage is TRBJ1-2; TRBD1 aligns across 8 bases. The CDR3 is 13 residues long. Germline V CDR1 and CDR2: MDHEN, SYDVKM. Unmatched junction bases numbered 5, after V lost 5 bases and J lost 6 bases. The CDR3 reads CASSNRGRDGYTF. Here the CDR3 DNA reads TGTGCCAGCAGTAACAGGGGGAGAGATGGCTACACCTTC.

V usage is TRBV10-1 and J usage is TRBJ2-7; 7 bases line up with TRBD1. The CDR3 has 13 residues. Trimming took 8 bases from V and 6 from J; bases not matched to a gene: 10. Germline V gene lookup returns CDR1 WNHNN and CDR2 SYGVQD (reference sequence). CDR3 loop: CASPSGTVPEQYF. CDR3 bases: TGCGCCAGCCCATCCGGGACAGTTCCCGAGCAGTACTTC.

The rearrangement links TRBV7-2 to TRBJ1-2, with 8 bases identical to TRBD1. V gave up 2 bases and J gave up 4 bases; unmatched junction bases: 3. In germline, CDR1 is SGHTA, CDR2 FQGNSA. This CDR3 has 14 amino acids. CDR3 sequence: CASSLSGTGYGYTF. In DNA form, the CDR3 reads TGTGCCAGCAGCTTATCCGGGACAGGCTATGGCTACACCTTC. Full variable domain (rest looked up from reference TRBV7-2 and TRBJ1-2): GAGVSQSPSNKVTEKGKDVELRCDPISGHTALYWYRQSLGQGLEFLIYFQGNSAPDKSGLPSDRFSAERTGGSVSTLTIQRTQQEDSAVYLCASSLSGTGYGYTFGSGTRLTVV.

This clone was recorded only once. J is TRBJ1-1 and V is TRBV7-8; D ambiguous. The germline CDR1 and CDR2 sequences are SGHVS and FQNEAQ. Deletions cut 0 bases from V and 6 bases from J, with 8 bases between. There are 13 residues in the CDR3. CDR3: CASSLAAPAEAFF. In DNA form, the CDR3 reads TGTGCCAGCAGCTTAGCAGCCCCGGCTGAAGCTTTCTTT.

The genes are TRBV28 and TRBJ2-1; D may correspond to TRBD1 or TRBD2 (5 bases each). Trimming left V 6 bases short and J 7 bases short, with 16 bases between. This CDR3 comprises 14 residues. Germline CDR1 MDHEN, CDR2 SYDVKM. This chain's CDR3 is CASSLRSWGNEQFF. The CDR3 DNA is TGTGCCAGCAGCCTCCGGTCTTGGGGGAATGAGCAGTTCTTC.

The chain has TRBV12-3 or TRBV12-4 and TRBJ2-5; D gene unclear. Trimming removed 6 bases at V and 5 bases at J, with 7 bases between. CDR3 length equals 11 residues. As DNA, the CDR3 is TGTGCCAGCAGCGGATATGAGACCCAGTACTTC. This encodes CASSGYETQYF.

The rearrangement uses TRBV30 and TRBJ1-1; D is possibly TRBD1 (6 bases). Trimming left V 5 bases short and J 5 bases short, with 12 bases between. CDR1 and CDR2 from the germline V gene are GTSNPN and SVGIG (reference sequence). This CDR3 is 12 amino acids long. The CDR3 reads CAWGGTRTEAFF. The DNA of the CDR3 is TGTGCCTGGGGGGGGACACGGACTGAAGCTTTCTTT.

This sequence joins TRBV5-6 and TRBJ1-5; TRBD1 aligns across 8 bases. The ends lost 4 bases at V and 3 bases at J; junction bases unmatched: 9. The CDR3 covers 16 residues. From germline, CDR1 is SGHDT and CDR2 YYEEEE. CDR3 in DNA: TGTGCCAGCAGCAGGGAGACAGGGGCGCCCAATCAGCCCCAGCATTTT. Protein: CASSRETGAPNQPQHF.